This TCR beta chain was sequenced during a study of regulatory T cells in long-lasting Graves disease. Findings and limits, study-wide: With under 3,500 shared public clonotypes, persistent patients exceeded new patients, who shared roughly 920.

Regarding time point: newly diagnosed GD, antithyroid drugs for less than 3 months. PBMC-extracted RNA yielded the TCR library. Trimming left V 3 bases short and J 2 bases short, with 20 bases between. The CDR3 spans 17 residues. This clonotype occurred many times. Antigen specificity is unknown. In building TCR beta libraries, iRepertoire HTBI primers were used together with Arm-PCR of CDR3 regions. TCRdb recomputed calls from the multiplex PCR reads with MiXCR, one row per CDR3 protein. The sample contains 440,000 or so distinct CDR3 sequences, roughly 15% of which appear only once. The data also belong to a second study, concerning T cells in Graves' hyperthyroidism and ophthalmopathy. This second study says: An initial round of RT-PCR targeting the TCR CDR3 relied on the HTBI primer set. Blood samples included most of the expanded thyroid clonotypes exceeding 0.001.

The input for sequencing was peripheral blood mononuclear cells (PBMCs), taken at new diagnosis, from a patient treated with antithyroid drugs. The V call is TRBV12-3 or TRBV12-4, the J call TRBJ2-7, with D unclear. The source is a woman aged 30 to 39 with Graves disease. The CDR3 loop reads CASSFPFGLGSPYEQYF. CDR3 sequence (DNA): TGTGCCAGCAGTTTTCCCTTTGGGTTGGGAAGCCCCTACGAGCAGTACTTC.